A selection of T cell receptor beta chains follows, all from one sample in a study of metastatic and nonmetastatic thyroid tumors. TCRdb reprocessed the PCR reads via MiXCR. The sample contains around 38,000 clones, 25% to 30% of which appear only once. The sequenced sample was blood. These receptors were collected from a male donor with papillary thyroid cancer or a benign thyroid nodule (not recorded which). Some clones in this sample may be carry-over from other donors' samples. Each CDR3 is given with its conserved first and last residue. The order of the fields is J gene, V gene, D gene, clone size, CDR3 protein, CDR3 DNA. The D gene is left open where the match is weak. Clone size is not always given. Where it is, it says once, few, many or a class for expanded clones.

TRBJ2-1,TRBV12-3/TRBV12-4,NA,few,CASTQGEDPQLF,TGTGCCAGCACCCAGGGTGAGGACCCCCAGTTATTC
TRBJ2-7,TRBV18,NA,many,CASSPPLQGFEQYF,TGTGCCAGCTCACCACCTCTGCAGGGGTTCGAGCAGTACTTC
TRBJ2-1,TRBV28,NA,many,CASNIGGQGNEQFF,TGTGCCAGCAACATAGGGGGGCAGGGAAATGAGCAGTTCTTC
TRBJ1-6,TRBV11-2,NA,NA,CASSLDPGRNSPLHF,TGTGCCAGCAGCTTAGATCCGGGCAGAAATTCACCCCTCCACTTT
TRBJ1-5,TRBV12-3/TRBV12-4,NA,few,CASSLGGIEPQHF,TGTGCCAGCAGCTTGGGGGGTATTGAACCCCAGCATTTT
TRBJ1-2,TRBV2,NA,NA,CASSDGRSFHCYTF,TGTGCCAGCAGTGACGGCAGAAGCTTCCATTGCTACACCTTC
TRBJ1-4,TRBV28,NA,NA,CASIPLTEFNEKLFF,TGTGCCAGCATTCCGCTCACGGAATTTAATGAAAAACTGTTTTTT
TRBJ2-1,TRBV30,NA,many,CAWSFLGGAYSYNEQFF,TGTGCCTGGAGTTTCCTTGGGGGGGCGTACTCCTACAATGAGCAGTTCTTC
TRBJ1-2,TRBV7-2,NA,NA,CASSLGPGTGGYTF,TGTGCCAGCAGCTTAGGCCCCGGGACCGGGGGCTACACCTTC
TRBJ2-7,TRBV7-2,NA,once,CASSPWDSYEQYF,TGTGCCAGCAGCCCATGGGACTCCTACGAGCAGTACTTC
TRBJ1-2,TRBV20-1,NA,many,CSASLPVGTGGYTF,TGCAGTGCTAGCCTTCCGGTAGGGACGGGGGGCTACACCTTC
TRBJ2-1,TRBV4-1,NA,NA,CASSQDLRTRPQFF,TGCGCCAGCAGCCAAGACTTGAGAACTAGGCCCCAGTTCTTC